A single sample is the source of the 29 T cell receptor beta chains below, sequenced in a study of cytomegalovirus exposure and HLA in healthy donors. The PCR contained 60 Vbeta and 13 Jbeta primers. The protocol was immunoSEQ multiplex PCR, while the TCRdb copy is restricted to in-frame clones and leaves out a portion. The table lists about 79,000 clones, 70% to 85% of them singletons, with around 8.4% in the top ten. Sequencing was carried out using PBMCs. All receptors derive from a man between 60 and 75 years old in good health and CMV-seronegative.

V gene TRBV6-1 combines with J gene TRBJ2-1; 10 bases match TRBD2. The CDR3 has 15 residues. V gave up 2 bases and J gave up 6 bases; unmatched junction bases: 4. CDR1 and CDR2 from the germline V gene are MNHNS and SASEGT. The CDR3 sequence is CASSEYSGRANEQFF. The CDR3 region has the DNA TGTGCCAGCAGTGAATACAGCGGGAGGGCCAATGAGCAGTTCTTC.

The CDR3 loop is CASSFRVGNEQFF. The CDR3 nucleotides are TGCGCCAGCAGCTTCAGGGTAGGCAATGAGCAGTTCTTC. The V gene is TRBV5-1, the J gene TRBJ2-1; D might be TRBD1 (5 bases). The length of the CDR3 is 13 residues. Trimming stripped 2 bases from V and 6 bases from J, with 9 bases between. Germline V gives CDR1 SGHRS, CDR2 YFSETQ.

The chain joins TRBV5-3 to TRBJ1-2; 7 bases are a match to TRBD1. TRBV5-3 is flagged as an ORF with uncertain function. The CDR3 consists of 13 residues. V dropped 4 bases and J dropped 4; count of bases not matched to a gene: 4. CDR3 region: CARSPGQVYGYTF. The DNA for the CDR3 is TGTGCCAGAAGCCCCGGACAGGTCTATGGCTACACCTTC.

The V and J genes are TRBV7-2 and TRBJ2-1; tentatively, D is TRBD1 (5 bases). The CDR3 consists of 13 residues. V lost 3 bases, J lost 4 bases, and 7 bases lay in between. Germline CDR1 and CDR2: SGHTA and FQGNSA. CDR3 bases: TGTGCCAGCAGCTTCTCAGGGTACAATGAGCAGTTCTTC. Protein: CASSFSGYNEQFF.

CDR3 coding DNA: TGTGCCAGCAGCTCGGGAGATGGATATTCCTACGAGCAGTACTTC. Translated: CASSSGDGYSYEQYF. The V and J genes are TRBV7-9 and TRBJ2-7; D perhaps matches TRBD2 (6 bases). CDR1 is SEHNR, CDR2 FQNEAQ, per germline (reference sequence). V was clipped by 4 bases and J by 1 base, with 14 bases between them. CDR3 length: 15 amino acids.

The V gene is TRBV6-5, the J gene TRBJ1-5, with D maybe TRBD1 (5 bases). V was pared by 10 bases and J by 3 bases, with 16 bases between. The CDR3 consists of 14 residues. Germline loops: CDR1 MNHEY, CDR2 SVGAGI. The DNA of the CDR3 is TGTGCCATCACCCAAGGGGCGGTCAATCAGCCCCAGCATTTT. Encoded protein: CAITQGAVNQPQHF.

This chain joins TRBV27 and TRBJ2-2; tentatively, D is TRBD1 (6 bases). The germline V gene has CDR1 MNHEY and CDR2 SMNVEV (reference sequence). The germline V and J ends were trimmed by 6 bases and 7 bases, with 12 bases remaining between them. The CDR3 length is 13 residues. This CDR3 is CASSRTGFGELFF. In DNA form, the CDR3 reads TGTGCCAGCAGCCGCACAGGGTTCGGGGAGCTGTTTTTT.

The count of this clone is one. The genes are TRBV6-5 and TRBJ2-5, with D maybe TRBD2 (5 bases). V lost 6 bases, J lost 4 bases, and 12 bases lay in between. Germline CDR1 reads MNHEY; CDR2 reads SVGAGI. The CDR3 is 13 amino acids. Written as DNA, the CDR3 is TGTGCCAGCAGACGCGGACGGGGAGAGACCCAGTACTTC. Translating gives CASRRGRGETQYF.

The chain couples TRBV27 to TRBJ2-1; D may be TRBD1 (5 bases). V was shortened by 0 bases and J by 10 bases, with 10 bases between the two germline ends. Germline assignment: CDR1 MNHEY and CDR2 SMNVEV (reference sequence). This CDR3 region has 13 residues. The CDR3 loop is CASSLSLAGEQFF. The CDR3 DNA reads TGTGCCAGCAGTTTATCTTTAGCAGGGGAGCAGTTCTTC.

The chain joins TRBV7-2 to TRBJ2-1; a possible D gene is TRBD1 (5 bases). The CDR3 totals 15 residues. Germline CDR1 and CDR2: SGHTA and FQGNSA. V lost 5 bases, J lost 6 bases, and 17 bases lay in between. In DNA, the CDR3 is TGTGCCAGCAGCCCTGTGGGCCAGGGCCGCAATGAGCAGTTCTTC. This codes for CASSPVGQGRNEQFF.

The genes are TRBV5-1 and TRBJ1-4, with a weak D call TRBD1 (6 bases). V lost 4 bases and J lost 8, with 21 bases in between. Germline assignment: CDR1 SGHRS and CDR2 YFSETQ. The CDR3 runs 16 residues. CDR3 protein: CASSPTSGGAREKLFF. In DNA form, the CDR3 reads TGCGCCAGCAGCCCGACTAGCGGGGGGGCCAGAGAAAAACTGTTTTTT.

This clone was detected once. The rearrangement links TRBV7-2 to TRBJ2-1; D unclear. There are 12 residues in the CDR3. Germline V gives CDR1 SGHTA, CDR2 FQGNSA. V was clipped by 2 bases and J by 5 bases, with 4 bases between them. Here the CDR3 DNA reads TGTGCCAGCAGCTTATTCGACAATGAGCAGTTCTTC. Translated: CASSLFDNEQFF. Filled out from reference TRBV7-2 and TRBJ2-1, the complete variable domain reads GAGVSQSPSNKVTEKGKDVELRCDPISGHTALYWYRQSLGQGLEFLIYFQGNSAPDKSGLPSDRFSAERTGGSVSTLTIQRTQQEDSAVYLCASSLFDNEQFFGPGTRLTVL.

This chain joins TRBV5-6 and TRBJ2-7, with 8 nucleotides matching TRBD1. The CDR3 runs 14 residues. CDR1 SGHDT and CDR2 YYEEEE come from the germline V gene. V shed 0 bases and J 7 bases; nucleotides not matched to a gene: 6. The CDR3 DNA reads TGTGCCAGCAGCTTGGGGCAGGGGGCGCGAGAGCAGTACTTC. This gives the protein CASSLGQGAREQYF.

The chain combines TRBV4-3 with TRBJ2-5; D is ambiguous. Germline values: CDR1 LGHNA, CDR2 YSLEER. Between the trimmed V and J ends, which lost 0 bases and 0 bases, there was a span of 11 bases. This CDR3 is built from 16 residues. CDR3 region: CASSQDLTQHQETQYF. The CDR3 coding sequence is TGCGCCAGCAGCCAAGACCTGACACAACACCAAGAGACCCAGTACTTC.

V gene TRBV27 combines with J gene TRBJ2-2, with D unresolved. The CDR3 runs to 12 residues. Trimming shortened V by 3 bases and J by 8 bases, and 7 bases separated the two germline ends. The germline CDR1 and CDR2 sequences are MNHEY and SMNVEV (reference sequence). The CDR3 spells CASSLVGGELFF. The CDR3 DNA follows: TGTGCCAGCAGTTTGGTCGGTGGGGAGCTGTTTTTT.

The genes are TRBV5-6 and TRBJ2-1, with 8 nucleotides matching TRBD2. Germline V gives CDR1 SGHDT, CDR2 YYEEEE. The CDR3 covers 17 residues. V was clipped by 0 bases and J by 6 bases; unmatched bases: 11. The CDR3: CASSLELGRGASNEQFF. The CDR3, as DNA: TGTGCCAGCAGCTTGGAGCTCGGGCGGGGGGCATCCAATGAGCAGTTCTTC. The variable domain in full, completed from reference TRBV5-6 and TRBJ2-1, reads DAGVTQSPTHLIKTRGQQVTLRCSPKSGHDTVSWYQQALGQGPQFIFQYYEEEERQRGNFPDRFSGHQFPNYSSELNVNALLLGDSALYLCASSLELGRGASNEQFFGPGTRLTVL.

The chain has TRBV15 and TRBJ2-5; 7 nucleotides align to TRBD1. The germline V gene has CDR1 LNHNV and CDR2 YYDKDF (reference sequence). V trimming: 0 bases; J trimming: 5 bases; junction bases outside the gene matches: 3. The CDR3 runs 14 residues. CDR3 amino acids: CATSREIRGETQYF. The CDR3 DNA is TGTGCCACCAGCAGAGAGATCAGGGGGGAGACCCAGTACTTC.

J is TRBJ1-1 and V is TRBV29-1; 10 positions agree with TRBD1. Per the germline V gene, CDR1 is SQVTM and CDR2 is ANQGSEA. V lost 6 bases, J lost 0 bases, and 7 bases stayed unmatched. The CDR3 contains 15 residues. CDR3 DNA sequence: TGCAGCGTGTCCGGGACAGGGGACATGAACACTGAAGCTTTCTTT. Translation: CSVSGTGDMNTEAFF.

Of note for this clone: One end of the junction is discordant with germline, which a read error may explain. The rearrangement links TRBV7-7 to TRBJ2-1; 12 bases align to TRBD2. The length of the CDR3 is 17 residues. The germline V gene encodes CDR1 SSHAT and CDR2 FNYEAQ (reference sequence). CDR3 in amino acids: CASSLDGGLAGGQTQFF. CDR3 nucleotides: TGTGCTAGCAGCTTAGATGGGGGTCTAGCGGGGGGGCAGACGCAGTTCTTC.

The chain combines TRBV30 with TRBJ2-2; TRBD1 agrees at 7 bases. In germline, CDR1 is GTSNPN, CDR2 SVGIG (reference sequence). V dropped 8 bases and J dropped 3; count of bases not matched to a gene: 6. This CDR3 is built from 13 residues. CDR3 in amino acids: CASDRDYTGELFF. The CDR3 coding sequence is TGTGCCAGCGACAGGGATTACACCGGGGAGCTGTTTTTT.

The rearrangement joins TRBV11-3 to TRBJ1-3; D is ambiguous. Between the trimmed V and J ends, which lost 0 bases and 7 bases, there was a span of 7 bases. The CDR3 has 13 amino acids. CDR1 and CDR2 (germline): SGHNT, YENEEA. The CDR3: CASSLEYGNTIYF. The DNA of the CDR3 is TGTGCCAGCAGCTTAGAGTACGGTAACACCATATATTTT.

The rearrangement links TRBV5-6 to TRBJ1-2; TRBD1 matches 11 bases. The ends lost 1 base at V and 3 bases at J; junction bases unmatched: 2. The CDR3 loop spans 15 amino acids. Germline assignment: CDR1 SGHDT and CDR2 YYEEEE. This chain's CDR3 is CASSLWDRGYYGYTF. CDR3 sequence (DNA): TGTGCCAGCAGCTTGTGGGACAGGGGGTACTATGGCTACACCTTC. The variable domain in full, with the rest retrieved from reference TRBV5-6 and TRBJ1-2, is DAGVTQSPTHLIKTRGQQVTLRCSPKSGHDTVSWYQQALGQGPQFIFQYYEEEERQRGNFPDRFSGHQFPNYSSELNVNALLLGDSALYLCASSLWDRGYYGYTFGSGTRLTVV.

This chain joins TRBV9 and TRBJ1-4, with D possibly TRBD1 on 5 matching bases. CDR1 is SGDLS, CDR2 YYNGEE, per germline. V dropped 0 bases and J dropped 8 bases, with 20 bases sitting between them. There are 17 residues in the CDR3. CDR3 sequence: CASSVDSRSGESEKLFF. CDR3 sequence (DNA): TGTGCCAGCAGCGTAGATTCGAGGTCGGGGGAAAGCGAAAAACTGTTTTTT.

V is TRBV27 and J is TRBJ2-7; D is unclear. Germline CDR1 is MNHEY and CDR2 is SMNVEV (reference sequence). Trimming removed 6 bases at V and 0 bases at J, with 9 bases between. The CDR3 runs 13 residues. CDR3 residues: CASRAVSSYEQYF. The CDR3 DNA is TGTGCCAGCAGGGCAGTAAGCTCCTACGAGCAGTACTTC.

V usage is TRBV6-1 and J usage is TRBJ2-7, with D possibly matching TRBD2 (6 bases). Germline CDR1 is MNHNS and CDR2 is SASEGT. The CDR3 is made up of 15 amino acids. V lost 8 bases, J lost 1 base, and 18 bases lay in between. CDR3 sequence (DNA): TGTGCCAGCGGGGGACCGCGGGATGGGTCCTACGAGCAGTACTTC. This sequence encodes CASGGPRDGSYEQYF.

The chain has TRBV5-6 and TRBJ2-2; 7 bases align to TRBD1. Per germline, CDR1 SGHDT and CDR2 YYEEEE. Trimming took 7 bases from V and 0 from J; bases not matched to a gene: 6. This CDR3 has 15 amino acids. CDR3 in DNA: TGTGCCAGCCAGGGACAGCCATCGAACACCGGGGAGCTGTTTTTT. It codes for CASQGQPSNTGELFF.

The V call is TRBV19, the J call TRBJ2-7; 10 nucleotides agree with TRBD2. Germline loops: CDR1 LNHDA, CDR2 SQIVND (reference sequence). CDR3 length equals 15 residues. V was pared by 8 bases and J by 3 bases, with 10 bases of the junction left unmatched. The CDR3 region is CASANGLAALYEQYF. CDR3 DNA: TGTGCCAGTGCGAACGGACTAGCGGCCCTCTACGAGCAGTACTTC.

The chain carries TRBV28 and TRBJ2-5, with 10 bases that match TRBD1. Germline V lookup: CDR1 MDHEN, CDR2 SYDVKM. V gave up 4 bases and J gave up 5 bases; unmatched junction bases: 7. CDR3 length: 15 amino acids. The CDR3 loop is CASSYSGTGDETQYF. For the CDR3, the DNA is TGTGCCAGCAGTTACTCCGGGACAGGGGACGAGACCCAGTACTTC.

The gene calls are TRBV5-1 and TRBJ1-3, with 7 bases that match TRBD1. CDR3 length equals 14 residues. Losses at the gene ends were 0 bases for V and 8 bases for J; bases not matched to a gene: 5. Germline V gene data show CDR1 as SGHRS and CDR2 as YFSETQ. CDR3 region: CASSLEQGRDTIYF. In nucleotides, the CDR3 is TGCGCCAGCAGCTTGGAACAGGGGAGAGACACCATATATTTT.